What follows are 32 T cell receptor beta chains derived from one specimen sequenced in a study of shared clonotypes between healthy human individuals. The assay was immunoSEQ multiplex PCR, and TCRdb's table has in-frame clones only and misses some. Seen here are about 1.1 million clones, about 84% observed once, and the top ten hold roughly 0.57%. Sequenced material: memory CD4+ T cells from PBMCs. Subset reported: CD45RA-negative fraction. These receptors were obtained from a man aged 18 to 30 in good health. Some clones in this sample may be carry-over from other donors' samples.

This chain connects TRBV29-1 to TRBJ1-1, with 9 positions matching TRBD1. The CDR3 has 14 residues. The junction had 7 bases not matched to a gene; V was cut back by 8 bases and J by 0 bases. Germline V lookup: CDR1 SQVTM, CDR2 ANQGSEA. The CDR3 is CSSRTGEMNTEAFF. CDR3 DNA: TGCAGCAGCCGGACAGGGGAGATGAACACTGAAGCTTTCTTT.

V is TRBV10-3 and J is TRBJ2-7, with D maybe TRBD1 (5 bases). This CDR3 spans 13 amino acids. V was pared by 1 base and J by 6 bases, with 10 bases between. CDR1 is ENHRY, CDR2 SYGVKD, per germline. CDR3 nucleotides: TGTGCCATCAGTGAGTGGGGCAAGAGCGAGCAGTACTTC. This codes for CAISEWGKSEQYF.

On this clone: One end of the junction is discordant with germline, which a read error may explain. This chain joins TRBV27 and TRBJ1-5; D perhaps matches TRBD1 (5 bases). The CDR3 loop spans 17 amino acids. The V gene's germline CDR1 is MNHEY and CDR2 SMNVEV (reference sequence). The CDR3 DNA follows: TGTGTCAGCAGTTTATCTTTCGGGACGGGATACGATCAGCCCCAGCATTTT. Its protein is CVSSLSFGTGYDQPQHF.

This clone was detected ten times or more. J is TRBJ2-7 and V is TRBV5-6; 11 nucleotides line up with TRBD2. V shed 2 bases, J shed 6 bases, and the junction held 7 bases outside the gene matches. Germline loops: CDR1 SGHDT, CDR2 YYEEEE. This CDR3 has 15 amino acids. The DNA of the CDR3 is TGTGCCAGCAGCTTCCGTAGCGGGAGGGTCAGCGAGCAGTACTTC. Translating it yields CASSFRSGRVSEQYF.

This chain uses TRBV7-8 with TRBJ2-7; TRBD2 matches 9 bases. The V gene end was trimmed by 4 bases and the J gene end by 2 bases; junction bases not matched to a gene: 9. Germline-derived CDR1 and CDR2 are SGHVS and FQNEAQ. This CDR3 is built from 16 residues. The CDR3 DNA is TGTGCCAGCAGCTCTAGCCCCGGCGGGAGGGCCTACGAGCAGTACTTC. This gives the protein CASSSSPGGRAYEQYF. The variable domain in full, with the rest retrieved from reference TRBV7-8 and TRBJ2-7, is GAGVSQSPRYKVAKRGQDVALRCDPISGHVSLFWYQQALGQGPEFLTYFQNEAQLDKSGLPSDRFFAERPEGSVSTLKIQRTQQEDSAVYLCASSSSPGGRAYEQYFGPGTRLTVT.

The J gene is TRBJ2-2, the V gene TRBV5-1; the D is unclear. This CDR3 contains 13 residues. CDR1 is SGHRS and CDR2 is YFSETQ in the germline V gene. The V gene lost 1 base and the J gene lost 5 bases, with 6 bases spanning the gap. The CDR3 spells CASSLRRTGELFF. The CDR3 DNA is TGCGCCAGCAGCTTGAGGCGTACCGGGGAGCTGTTTTTT.

V gene TRBV19 combines with J gene TRBJ2-2; no clear D. The CDR3 length is 14 residues. Germline V gene sequence: CDR1 LNHDA, CDR2 SQIVND (reference sequence). Trimming removed 8 bases from V and 1 base from J, with 11 bases in between. The CDR3 loop reads CASRPGGNTGELFF. The CDR3 DNA reads as TGTGCCAGTCGCCCTGGCGGGAACACCGGGGAGCTGTTTTTT.

The chain carries TRBV7-9 and TRBJ1-2; D is ambiguous. The germline CDR1 and CDR2 sequences are SEHNR and FQNEAQ (reference sequence). CDR3 length: 15 residues. V was trimmed by 1 base and J by 4 bases, leaving 13 bases between them. CDR3 protein: CASSLGQAPGYGYTF. CDR3 in DNA: TGTGCCAGCAGCTTAGGGCAGGCCCCCGGCTATGGCTACACCTTC.

Concerning this clone itself: Other DNA variants within this sample encode the same CDR3. The chain recombines TRBV7-2 with TRBJ2-5, with 10 bases lining up with TRBD2. After removal of 0 bases from V and 4 bases from J, the junction contained 2 bases not matched to a gene. The CDR3 totals 15 residues. Germline CDR1 is SGHTA and CDR2 is FQGNSA. CDR3 region: CASSLASGRGETQYF. In DNA form, the CDR3 reads TGTGCCAGCAGCTTAGCCAGCGGGAGGGGAGAGACCCAGTACTTC.

This rearrangement joins TRBV18 to TRBJ2-3; possible D gene TRBD2, 6 bases. Germline CDR1 reads KGHSH; CDR2 reads LQKENI. Deletions cut 4 bases from V and 2 bases from J, with 7 bases between. This CDR3 contains 13 residues. CDR3 amino acids: CASSLADTDTQYF. CDR3 nucleotides: TGTGCCAGCTCACTAGCGGACACAGATACGCAGTATTTT.

The V gene is TRBV27, the J gene TRBJ2-7; D is unclear. Trimming pared 6 bases from V and 0 bases from J, leaving 18 bases between. Germline CDR1 MNHEY, CDR2 SMNVEV (reference sequence). The CDR3 length is 16 residues. The CDR3 DNA sequence: TGTGCCAGCAGCAGCCCCTCCGGGCTCCCCTCCTACGAGCAGTACTTC. This encodes CASSSPSGLPSYEQYF.

This clone was seen a few times. The gene calls are TRBV4-2 and TRBJ2-2; D unresolved. Germline V gives CDR1 LGHNA, CDR2 YNFKEQ. The ends were cut back, 0 bases at V and 8 bases at J, with 13 bases in the middle. The CDR3 length is 15 residues. In DNA form, the CDR3 reads TGTGCCAGCAGCCAAGATCTAGGGCTTCGGGGGGAGCTGTTTTTT. It encodes CASSQDLGLRGELFF.

This clone was recorded once. The CDR3 reads CASSSRPGQDNEQFF. CDR3 bases: TGTGCCAGCAGCTCACGTCCGGGACAAGACAATGAGCAGTTCTTC. The chain is built from TRBV7-6 and TRBJ2-1; the D gene is possibly TRBD1 (6 bases). The V gene lost 4 bases and the J gene lost 5 bases, with 15 bases spanning the gap. The CDR3 extends over 15 amino acids. From germline, CDR1 is SGHVS and CDR2 FNYEAQ. Combining the CDR3 with reference TRBV7-6 and TRBJ2-1 gives the whole variable domain GAGVSQSPRYKVTKRGQDVALRCDPISGHVSLYWYRQALGQGPEFLTYFNYEAQQDKSGLPNDRFSAERPEGSISTLTIQRTEQRDSAMYRCASSSRPGQDNEQFFGPGTRLTVL.

This sequence joins TRBV27 and TRBJ1-3; no firm D call. The CDR3 loop spans 14 amino acids. The V end lost 3 bases, the J end lost 0 bases, and 6 bases lay between the germline ends. Germline assignment: CDR1 MNHEY and CDR2 SMNVEV (reference sequence). The CDR3 is CASSLSSSGNTIYF. DNA for the CDR3: TGTGCCAGCAGTTTGAGTAGCTCTGGAAACACCATATATTTT.

This chain links TRBV6-6 with TRBJ2-3; no clear D. The V gene lost 2 bases and the J gene lost 4 bases, with 7 bases spanning the gap. CDR3 length: 13 residues. The germline CDR1 and CDR2 sequences are MNHNY and SVGAGI (reference sequence). The CDR3 DNA reads as TGTGCCAGCAGTTACCCCCCCTCAGATACGCAGTATTTT. Translation gives CASSYPPSDTQYF.

In its sample, this clone was seen once. The V and J genes are TRBV5-1 and TRBJ1-1; D is undetermined. Germline V gene sequence: CDR1 SGHRS, CDR2 YFSETQ. There are 13 residues in the CDR3. V shed 0 bases and J shed 3 bases, with 6 bases lying between them. CDR3 region: CASSLVGYTEAFF. For the CDR3, the DNA is TGCGCCAGCAGCTTGGTAGGTTACACTGAAGCTTTCTTT.

The chain couples TRBV15 to TRBJ2-7, with D hard to call. CDR1 and CDR2 (germline): LNHNV, YYDKDF (reference sequence). V shed 3 bases and J shed 6 bases, with 12 bases lying between them. CDR3 length: 13 residues. In nucleotides, the CDR3 is TGTGCCACCAGCAGGGACCTACTCGGCGAGCAGTACTTC. Protein sequence: CATSRDLLGEQYF.

The rearrangement uses TRBV18 and TRBJ2-7, with 10 bases matching TRBD2. Germline V gene lookup returns CDR1 KGHSH and CDR2 LQKENI. The junction had 5 bases not matched to a gene; V was cut back by 6 bases and J by 3 bases. The CDR3 has 14 residues. The CDR3 sequence: CASSPTSGVYEQYF. The CDR3 region has the DNA TGTGCCAGCTCGCCCACTAGCGGGGTCTACGAGCAGTACTTC.

The rearrangement links TRBV18 to TRBJ1-2; unclear D gene. Trimming took 2 bases from V and 1 from J, leaving 14 bases between them. CDR3 length: 16 amino acids. Germline CDR1 KGHSH, CDR2 LQKENI. The CDR3 region has the DNA TGTGCCAGCTCACCAGCCGGGAGAATTGTTAACTATGGCTACACCTTC. Amino acid sequence: CASSPAGRIVNYGYTF.

The chain links TRBV9 to TRBJ1-3; D gene uncertain. Germline assignment: CDR1 SGDLS and CDR2 YYNGEE. The CDR3 totals 16 residues. V was shortened by 3 bases and J by 0 bases, with 13 bases between the two germline ends. This CDR3 reads CASSAPSTSSGNTIYF. CDR3 in DNA: TGTGCCAGCAGCGCACCTTCAACATCCTCTGGAAACACCATATATTTT.

In DNA, the CDR3 is TGTGCCAGCAAATATGCTGCGGAGGGCTATGGCTACACCTTC. Translating gives CASKYAAEGYGYTF. The chain links TRBV2 to TRBJ1-2, with no clear D. V lost 7 bases to trimming and J lost 4 bases, with 16 bases between them. CDR1 and CDR2 (germline): SNHLY, FYNNEI. The CDR3 has 14 residues.

The chain uses TRBV15 and TRBJ2-5; TRBD1 aligns across 10 bases. The CDR3 runs to 17 residues. Per germline, CDR1 LNHNV and CDR2 YYDKDF (reference sequence). Trimming took 3 bases from V and 6 from J; bases not matched to a gene: 13. The CDR3 here is CATSRTGTGVGGKTQYF. CDR3 in DNA: TGTGCCACCAGCAGGACCGGGACAGGGGTCGGGGGGAAGACCCAGTACTTC.

The chain is built from TRBV28 and TRBJ2-2, with D unresolved. The CDR3 runs to 12 residues. Germline V gene data show CDR1 as MDHEN and CDR2 as SYDVKM. The V end was cut by 8 bases, the J end by 4 bases, with 8 bases between. CDR3 sequence reads: CASSQSTGELFF. The CDR3 bases are TGTGCCAGCTCCCAAAGCACCGGGGAGCTGTTTTTT.

Notes on this clone: The sample has other DNA sequences that encode this CDR3 too. Written as DNA, the CDR3 is TGTGCCAGCTCACCACCGGGCAGGGTCTATGGCTACACCTTC. Protein: CASSPPGRVYGYTF. The rearrangement joins TRBV18 to TRBJ1-2; D perhaps matches TRBD1 (5 bases). This CDR3 is built from 14 residues. Trimming stripped 0 bases from V and 4 bases from J, with 9 bases between. Germline V gene sequence: CDR1 KGHSH, CDR2 LQKENI.

The V and J genes are TRBV7-2 and TRBJ2-7; D gene ambiguous. This CDR3 region has 14 residues. V dropped 0 bases and J dropped 6 bases, with 12 bases sitting between them. Germline V gene lookup returns CDR1 SGHTA and CDR2 FQGNSA. Here the CDR3 DNA reads TGTGCCAGCAGCTTAGCCCCGGGTACGACCGAGCAGTACTTC. Protein product: CASSLAPGTTEQYF.

The V and J genes are TRBV5-4 and TRBJ1-1, with a possible D match to TRBD1 (5 bases). V was clipped by 4 bases and J by 5 bases, with 15 bases between them. The CDR3 runs 14 residues. CDR1 is SGHNT and CDR2 is YYREEE in the germline V gene (reference sequence). The chain's CDR3 is CASSPRGAWTEAFF. CDR3 in DNA: TGTGCCAGCAGCCCTCGAGGGGCTTGGACTGAAGCTTTCTTT.

This chain uses TRBV7-3 with TRBJ2-1; a weak D match, TRBD1 (5 bases). Trimming removed 5 bases from V and 5 bases from J, with 19 bases in between. Germline lookup yields CDR1 SGHTA and CDR2 FQGTGA. The CDR3 has 16 amino acids. Written as DNA, the CDR3 is TGTGCCAGCAGCCCCCTGGGGCAGGGCAGGGACAATGAGCAGTTCTTC. Its translation is CASSPLGQGRDNEQFF.

The chain employs TRBV7-2 and TRBJ1-5, with D possibly TRBD1 on 6 matching bases. This CDR3 spans 16 amino acids. V was cut by 6 bases and J by 4 bases, with 19 bases left in between. Germline CDR1 SGHTA, CDR2 FQGNSA. CDR3 coding DNA: TGTGCCAGCAGTTTTCAAACAGGGTTGGGGAATCAGCCCCAGCATTTT. This encodes CASSFQTGLGNQPQHF.

This clone was counted a few times. This chain uses TRBV11-2 with TRBJ1-1; D unresolved. V lost 5 bases and J lost 8, with 9 bases in between. CDR3 length: 11 residues. Looked up from germline, CDR1 is SGHAT and CDR2 is FQNNGV. CDR3 bases: TGTGCCAGCAGCCCTGGACGGGAAGCTTTCTTT. Amino acid sequence: CASSPGREAFF.

With regard to this clone: A much larger clone differs from this one at a single base, so this may be a read error. Other DNA sequences within the sample encode an identical CDR3. This sequence joins TRBV6-6 and TRBJ2-5, with D unresolved. The germline CDR1 and CDR2 sequences are MNHNY and SVGAGI (reference sequence). The CDR3 is made up of 12 amino acids. The V end lost 2 bases, the J end lost 1 base, and 2 bases lay between the germline ends. DNA of the CDR3: TGTGCCAGCAGTTACAGCCAAGAGACCCAGTACTTC. Translated, it gives CASSYSQETQYF.

Here the CDR3 reads CASSPRTAFDNEQFF. DNA for the CDR3: TGTGCCAGCTCACCACGGACGGCGTTTGACAATGAGCAGTTCTTC. The chain carries TRBV18 and TRBJ2-1; no definite D call. This CDR3 contains 15 residues. With 1 base removed from V and 5 bases from J, the gap between germline ends came to 12 bases. From germline, CDR1 is KGHSH and CDR2 LQKENI.

This rearrangement joins TRBV2 to TRBJ1-1, with 8 bases identical to TRBD1. CDR1 is SNHLY and CDR2 is FYNNEI in the germline V gene. CDR3 length: 15 residues. The junction had 9 bases not matched to a gene; V was cut back by 3 bases and J by 6 bases. CDR3 amino acids: CASSDRGPEIAEAFF. In DNA, the CDR3 is TGTGCCAGCAGTGACAGGGGGCCGGAGATCGCTGAAGCTTTCTTT.